The clone carrying this TCR beta chain appeared a single time. Antigen: not known. Into CD45RA+ naive and CD45RA-negative memory subsets, the CD4+ cells were split. The entry originates in a study of shared clonotypes between healthy human individuals. The study, taken as a whole, reports: Naive subsets typically showed greater estimated richness than memory subsets. An effect of sequencing depth on clonotype sharing among donors was expected.

Profiled with immunoSEQ multiplex PCR; TCRdb holds only in-frame clones, not every one. This sample has some 2,500,000 clones, with 80% to 95% found just once. The CDR3 loop spans 14 amino acids. CDR1 is SGHTA, CDR2 FQGTGA, per germline. The germline V and J ends were trimmed by 6 bases and 3 bases, with 11 bases remaining between them. The gene calls are TRBV7-3 and TRBJ2-2; D may be TRBD1 (6 bases). What was sequenced was naive CD4+ T cells from PBMCs. This sample's subset: CD45RA+ positively selected. The TCR sequence derives from a man between 18 and 35 years old in good health. Some clones in this sample may be carry-over from other donors' samples. The CDR3: CASSFTGYTGELFF. In DNA, the CDR3 is TGTGCCAGCAGTTTTACAGGGTACACCGGGGAGCTGTTTTTT.